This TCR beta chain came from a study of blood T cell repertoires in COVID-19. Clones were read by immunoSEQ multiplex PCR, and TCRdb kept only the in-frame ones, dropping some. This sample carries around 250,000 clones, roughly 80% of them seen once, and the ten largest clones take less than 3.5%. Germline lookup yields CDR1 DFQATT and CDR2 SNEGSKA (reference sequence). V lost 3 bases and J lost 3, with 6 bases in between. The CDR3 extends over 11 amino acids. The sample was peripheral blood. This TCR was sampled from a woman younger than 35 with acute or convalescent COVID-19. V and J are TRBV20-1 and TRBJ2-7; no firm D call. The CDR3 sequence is CSASAVYEQYF. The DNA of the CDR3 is TGCAGTGCTAGTGCTGTCTACGAGCAGTACTTC.